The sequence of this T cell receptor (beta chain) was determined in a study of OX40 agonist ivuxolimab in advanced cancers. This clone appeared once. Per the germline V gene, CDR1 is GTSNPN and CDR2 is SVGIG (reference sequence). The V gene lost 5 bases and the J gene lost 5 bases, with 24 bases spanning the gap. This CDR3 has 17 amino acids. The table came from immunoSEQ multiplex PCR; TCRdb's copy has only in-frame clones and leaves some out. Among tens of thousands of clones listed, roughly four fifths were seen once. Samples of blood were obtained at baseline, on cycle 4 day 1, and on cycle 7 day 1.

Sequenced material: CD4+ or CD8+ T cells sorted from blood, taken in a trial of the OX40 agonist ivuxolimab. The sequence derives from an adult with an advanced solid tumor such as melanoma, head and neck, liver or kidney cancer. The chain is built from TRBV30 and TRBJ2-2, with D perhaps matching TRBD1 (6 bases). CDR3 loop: CAWGGLIRGPLTGELFF. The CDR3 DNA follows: TGTGCCTGGGGGGGTCTAATCAGGGGCCCTTTGACCGGGGAGCTGTTTTTT.